The entry below gives a single T cell receptor beta chain sequence along with its context. Coverage ceases 3 residues before the CDR3 finishes, and the germline J gene fills in the end. The CDR3 is 14 amino acids. Germline V gene sequence: CDR1 SEHNR, CDR2 FQNEAQ (reference sequence). Each participant carried one incident cervical HPV16 infection only. The sample comes from a study of T cells in women clearing cervical HPV infection. Study details: Blood came at first lesion visit for cases, post-clearance for controls.

Here immunoSEQ multiplex PCR was the method, and the copy in TCRdb shows in-frame clones only, minus some. This sample's table has fewer than 35,000 clones. The specimen sequenced was blood buffy coat. The chain recombines TRBV7-9 with TRBJ2-3; D may be TRBD2 (6 bases). The origin of this receptor is a woman between 18 and 70 years old with a cervical HPV16 infection that either progressed to CIN3+ or cleared (not recorded which). The chain's CDR3 is CASSLAGGEETQYF. CDR3 DNA, as far as it was read: TGTGCCAGCAGCTTGGCCGGGGGTGAGGAGACG.